The entry that follows covers one TCR beta chain sequence. Its target antigen remains unknown. It has no much larger one-base neighbor in the sample; base qualities were not kept. The data were taken from a study of OX40 agonist ivuxolimab in advanced cancers. As for the study more broadly: Ivuxolimab was an agonistic, fully human IgG2 monoclonal antibody directed against OX40 (CD134), a costimulatory receptor. In the dose-escalation cohort, 82.7% of patients were male, and the mean age was roughly 60 years, with a range of about 23 to 85. Prior anti-PD-1, anti-PD-L1 or anti-CTLA-4 therapy was permitted, and approximately 41% of dose-escalation patients had received checkpoint inhibitors. Among the roughly 52 dose-escalation patients, approximately 20 had hepatocellular carcinoma, roughly 15 melanoma, 9 renal cell carcinoma and 9 head and neck cancer. Partial responses occurred in three dose-escalation patients, of whom one had hepatocellular carcinoma and two had cutaneous melanoma. The paper covers the monotherapy dose-escalation part of the phase I ivuxolimab trial, which included N = 52 patients. Intravenous ivuxolimab was administered to patients every 2 weeks at six dose levels: 0.01, 0.1, 0.3, 1.5, 3 and 10 mg/kg. Peripheral TCRbeta sequencing was intended to test whether TCR sequence diversity was altered and clonal T-cell expansion was caused by ivuxolimab.

Patients with a history of autoimmune disease or receiving systemic immunosuppression were excluded from the trial. Peripheral blood for TCR sequencing was collected from all dose cohorts at baseline, on cycle 4 day 1, and on cycle 7 day 1. The samples were drawn from a first-in-human, open-label, multicenter phase I dose-escalation trial of ivuxolimab. Adults with locally advanced or metastatic melanoma, renal cell, hepatocellular, or head and neck squamous cell carcinoma were enrolled in the trial. CD4+ and CD8+ T cells were sorted separately from peripheral blood before TCR sequencing. Genomic DNA was isolated from the sorted cells so that the TCRbeta CDR3 region could be sequenced. The immunoSEQ Assay was used to sequence the TCRbeta CDR3 regions. TCRdb took this table from immuneACCESS and kept in-frame rearrangements with V and J called. Such tables lack part of the clones; where checked against another copy, unresolved V genes explain under half of the gap, and the rest is unexplained. The sample records roughly 48,000 clones, roughly four fifths of which are singletons. The ten largest clones capture about 2.1% of the sample.

The CDR3, cysteine through phenylalanine, is 14 amino acids long. Only CDR3 DNA remains: 42 bases, in frame from the first base. CDR1 MGHDK and CDR2 SYGVNS are derived from the germline V gene. The V and J ends are trimmed by 0 bases and 0 bases, leaving 3 bases between them. Overall results and qualifications from the work: Low levels of normalized T-cell clonal expansion were also seen in some patients who did not respond. At doses from 0.1 to 3.0 mg/kg, clonal expansion was seen in both CD4+ and CD8+ blood T cells between baseline and week 6. After ivuxolimab, CD8+ T cells had more expanded clones than CD4+ T cells on average. The antigen specificity of the clonally expanded peripheral T cells was not determined. In the 0.1-3.0 mg/kg groups, partial responders were among the patients with the lowest normalized peripheral clonal expansion, particularly in CD8+ T cells.

The sequenced sample was CD4+ or CD8+ T cells sorted from blood, obtained in a trial of the OX40 agonist ivuxolimab. The chain is made from TRBV25-1 and TRBJ1-3; the D gene remains uncertain. The receptor's source is an adult with an advanced solid tumor such as melanoma, head and neck, liver or kidney cancer. The CDR3 reads as follows: CASSEYISGNTIYF. The DNA reads as follows: TGTGCCAGCAGTGAATACATCTCTGGAAACACCATATATTTT.